The sequence of this T cell receptor beta chain was determined in a study of T cell repertoires in cytomegalovirus infection. Study summary: TCR beta signatures that were public indicated CMV infection and matching HLA type.

Deletions cut 0 bases from V and 5 bases from J, with 5 bases between. The CDR3 loop spans 13 amino acids. CDR1 is SGHDN and CDR2 is FVKESK in the germline V gene. Findings of the study overall: Ex vivo, HLA-C-restricted CMV-specific TCR beta clonotypes prevailed over the rest of the response.

From the reads, TCRdb called clonotypes with MiXCR, one entry per CDR3 protein. The sample holds some 300,000 distinct CDR3 sequences, approximately 13% seen once. There are a few counts of this clonotype. Its cognate antigen is unknown. The V and J genes are TRBV14 and TRBJ2-1; no firm D call. The source of this sequence is a human donor in good health (CMV status not recorded). Some clones in this sample may be carry-over from other donors' samples. The source material was PBMCs. The CDR3 DNA reads as TGTGCCAGCAGCCAAGATCCTGACAATGAGCAGTTCTTC. As protein: CASSQDPDNEQFF.